This T cell receptor beta chain was captured by sequencing in a study of shared clonotypes between healthy human individuals. Naive CD8 populations comprised CD45RO-negative cells positively selected for CCR7, excluding terminally differentiated effector memory CD45RA+ cells. Recent acute infections and vaccinations were absent in the healthy HIV-negative adult donors. Using approximately 190 ng DNA, some 30,000 T cell genomes, the sorted-subset replicate PCRs were run. Sequenced by immunoSEQ multiplex PCR; TCRdb stores in-frame clones only, minus some. The data show approximately 840,000 clones, roughly 96% seen once. V was pared by 5 bases and J by 2 bases, with 16 bases between. Germline CDR1 is SQVTM and CDR2 is ANQGSEA. The CDR3 runs to 15 residues.

The chain recombines TRBV29-1 with TRBJ2-1; D is perhaps TRBD1 (7 bases). The specimen sequenced was naive CD8+ T cells sorted from blood. This receptor was obtained from a man aged 25 to 45 in good health. The CDR3: CSVKRRGLTYNEQFF. CDR3 in DNA: TGCAGCGTTAAACGGAGGGGGCTTACCTACAATGAGCAGTTCTTC.